The 19 T cell receptor beta chains below were found in one sample sequenced in a study of blood T cells in healthy people across ages. Primed by a sample-barcoded 5' primer and a J-beta primer mix, a second PCR proceeded for roughly 7 to 12 cycles. TCRdb re-called the 5' RACE reads with MiXCR, one entry per CDR3 protein. The table lists about 1.5 million distinct CDR3 sequences, roughly two fifths of them singletons. The sample was blood. All receptors derive from a woman aged 18-29 years in good health.

CDR3: CASSLAVRSYEQFF. The CDR3 region has the DNA TGTGCCAGCAGCTTAGCAGTCCGGTCCTACGAGCAGTTCTTC. The rearrangement uses TRBV13 and TRBJ2-1; D call uncertain. Trimming pared 1 base from V and 10 bases from J, leaving 14 bases between. Germline CDR1 and CDR2: PRHDT and FYEKMQ (reference sequence). This CDR3 comprises 14 residues.

This chain connects TRBV7-9 to TRBJ1-6; tentative D call: TRBD1 (6 bases). The CDR3 contains 16 residues. V was shortened by 6 bases and J by 7 bases, with 19 bases between the two germline ends. The germline gives CDR1 SEHNR, CDR2 FQNEAQ (reference sequence). The CDR3 region is CASRPGYGGGNSPLHF. The CDR3 DNA sequence: TGTGCCAGCAGACCCGGGTACGGGGGGGGCAATTCACCCCTCCACTTT. The variable domain in full, completed from reference TRBV7-9 and TRBJ1-6, reads DTGVSQNPRHKITKRGQNVTFRCDPISEHNRLYWYRQTLGQGPEFLTYFQNEAQLEKSRLLSDRFSAERPKGSFSTLEIQRTEQGDSAMYLCASRPGYGGGNSPLHFGNGTRLTVT.

The chain is built from TRBV7-2 and TRBJ1-2; maybe TRBD1 (6 bases). Germline V gene lookup returns CDR1 SGHTA and CDR2 FQGNSA. The CDR3 sequence is 13 residues long. Trimming removed 2 bases at V and 8 bases at J, with 12 bases between. The CDR3 sequence is CASSLRDRTGYTF. CDR3 nucleotide sequence: TGTGCCAGCAGCTTAAGAGACAGGACGGGCTACACCTTC.

V is TRBV11-2 and J is TRBJ2-1; 7 nucleotides agree with TRBD2. Germline V CDR1 and CDR2: SGHAT, FQNNGV. V gave up 3 bases and J gave up 4 bases; unmatched junction bases: 6. The CDR3 loop spans 15 amino acids. CDR3 protein: CASSFFGGYYNEQFF. CDR3 nucleotide sequence: TGTGCCAGCAGCTTTTTCGGGGGGTATTACAATGAGCAGTTCTTC.

The table lists this clonotype with a few counts. This rearrangement joins TRBV20-1 to TRBJ2-2, with a weak D call TRBD1 (6 bases). With 5 bases removed from V and 2 bases from J, the gap between germline ends came to 15 bases. Germline V gives CDR1 DFQATT, CDR2 SNEGSKA (reference sequence). The CDR3 has 15 amino acids. The CDR3 protein is CSASGMGANTGELFF. CDR3 bases: TGCAGTGCTTCGGGCATGGGGGCAAACACCGGGGAGCTGTTTTTT.

The rearrangement joins TRBV4-3 to TRBJ1-1, with D tentatively TRBD1 (5 bases). The CDR3 contains 15 residues. V lost 0 bases and J 3 bases, leaving 11 bases between the germline ends. The V gene's germline CDR1 is LGHNA and CDR2 YSLEER. The CDR3, as DNA: TGCGCCAGCAGCCAAGATGGTGGGGGGGACACTGAAGCTTTCTTT. This gives the protein CASSQDGGGDTEAFF.

The chain combines TRBV27 with TRBJ2-1; D is unresolved. CDR1 and CDR2 (germline): MNHEY, SMNVEV (reference sequence). V lost 2 bases and J lost 8, with 7 bases in between. This CDR3 is 12 amino acids long. Here the CDR3 DNA reads TGTGCCAGCAGTTTAATGAACGATGAGCAGTTCTTC. Its protein product is CASSLMNDEQFF.

This clonotype showed up just a few times. CDR3 residues: CATSSGGAFNEQFF. The CDR3 coding sequence is TGTGCCACCTCTAGCGGGGGGGCGTTTAATGAGCAGTTCTTC. The V and J genes are TRBV6-6 and TRBJ2-1; TRBD2 agrees at 12 bases. J gave up 7 bases and V 10 bases, and 8 bases lay outside the gene matches. The germline CDR1 and CDR2 sequences are MNHNY and SVGAGI (reference sequence). CDR3 length equals 14 residues.

This clonotype was picked up a small number of times. The chain joins TRBV20-1 to TRBJ1-5; the match to TRBD1 covers 12 bases. The CDR3 is 14 amino acids. CDR1 and CDR2 (germline): DFQATT, SNEGSKA (reference sequence). J gave up 7 bases and V 4 bases, and 5 bases lay outside the gene matches. Here the CDR3 DNA reads TGCAGTGCTAACCGGGACAGGGGGCTCCAGCCCCAGCATTTT. It encodes CSANRDRGLQPQHF.

The chain joins TRBV27 to TRBJ1-5; D not resolved. CDR1 MNHEY and CDR2 SMNVEV come from the germline V gene (reference sequence). V lost 3 bases and J lost 4, with 7 bases in between. The CDR3 loop spans 13 amino acids. In nucleotides, the CDR3 is TGTGCCAGCAGTTTGGCGTGGAATCAGCCCCAGCATTTT. Translating it yields CASSLAWNQPQHF.

The rearrangement joins TRBV20-1 to TRBJ2-7; D not certain. Germline V CDR1 and CDR2: DFQATT, SNEGSKA (reference sequence). The V end lost 3 bases, the J end lost 0 bases, and 9 bases lay between the germline ends. This CDR3 comprises 13 residues. For the CDR3, the DNA is TGCAGTGCTAGGGCGGTCAGCTCCTACGAGCAGTACTTC. Protein product: CSARAVSSYEQYF.

The chain combines TRBV10-3 with TRBJ2-5; 9 bases match TRBD2. The CDR3 loop spans 13 amino acids. The V segment lost 4 bases and the J segment 11 bases; nucleotides outside the gene matches: 8. Germline CDR1 is ENHRY and CDR2 is SYGVKD. The CDR3 DNA sequence: TGTGCCATCAGTGCCGGGACTAGCTTCGCGCAGTACTTC. It is translated as CAISAGTSFAQYF.

This clonotype was seen only a few times. The chain carries TRBV13 and TRBJ2-2; D gene unclear. The CDR3 is 13 amino acids. V lost 8 bases and J lost 1, with 8 bases in between. Germline V CDR1 and CDR2: PRHDT, FYEKMQ (reference sequence). The CDR3: CASGQENTGELFF. The CDR3 DNA follows: TGTGCCAGCGGGCAGGAGAACACCGGGGAGCTGTTTTTT.

This clonotype was found a few times. V gene TRBV29-1 combines with J gene TRBJ2-1; 7 positions agree with TRBD2. This CDR3 spans 13 amino acids. V was clipped by 5 bases and J by 9 bases; unmatched bases: 10. Per the germline V gene, CDR1 is SQVTM and CDR2 is ANQGSEA. The DNA for the CDR3 is TGCAGCGTTTCGGGAGGAGGGGCGGGTGAGCAGTTCTTC. Amino acids: CSVSGGGAGEQFF.

The sample holds a few counts of this clonotype. The V and J genes are TRBV9 and TRBJ2-1; D may be TRBD1 (5 bases). The V end was cut by 4 bases, the J end by 12 bases, with 14 bases between. The CDR3 has 12 residues. Germline V gene sequence: CDR1 SGDLS, CDR2 YYNGEE. Here the CDR3 DNA reads TGTGCCAGCAGCCCCCATGGGGCCGGGCAGTTCTTC. It encodes CASSPHGAGQFF.

This clonotype has a handful of counts. The chain uses TRBV6-6 and TRBJ1-1; D not resolved. The CDR3 runs to 14 residues. Germline V gene data show CDR1 as MNHNY and CDR2 as SVGAGI (reference sequence). V was trimmed by 7 bases and J by 5 bases, leaving 17 bases between them. CDR3 DNA sequence: TGTGCCAGCATCACGCGCGGGTTAAGGACTGAAGCTTTCTTT. Protein: CASITRGLRTEAFF.

As regards this clonotype: A much larger clone sits a single nucleotide away, making a read error possible. V is TRBV29-1 and J is TRBJ2-7; possible D gene TRBD2, 5 bases. The CDR3 totals 12 residues. V lost 3 bases, J lost 5 bases, and 11 bases lay in between. Germline V gene lookup returns CDR1 SQVTM and CDR2 ANQGSEA. CDR3 DNA sequence: TGCAGCGTTGACAGTAGGGAGAACGAGCAGTACTTC. Residues: CSVDSRENEQYF.

Note on this clonotype: It may be a read error: a sequence one base away is much more abundant. The V call is TRBV29-1, the J call TRBJ2-3; a weak D match, TRBD2 (6 bases). Germline V lookup: CDR1 SQVTM, CDR2 ANQGSEA. CDR3 size: 13 residues. The CDR3 sequence: CSIDAGSTDTQYF. CDR3 nucleotide sequence: TGCAGCATTGATGCGGGGTCCACAGATACGCAGTATTTT.

This clonotype was counted a few times. J is TRBJ2-1 and V is TRBV7-6; unclear D gene. CDR3 length: 15 amino acids. The V gene's germline CDR1 is SGHVS and CDR2 FNYEAQ. Trimming shortened V by 4 bases and J by 0 bases, and 10 bases separated the two germline ends. The CDR3 DNA reads as TGTGCCAGCAGCTCACCGGACGACTCCTACAATGAGCAGTTCTTC. This sequence encodes CASSSPDDSYNEQFF.